This TCR beta chain derives from a study of cytomegalovirus exposure and HLA in healthy donors. Study results and caveats: In a later analysis, V- and J-gene trimming of beta chains associated with a DCLRE1C missense variant, replicated independently. Equally common other TCR beta chains were less clonally expanded than HLA-associated ones, a later analysis found.

This clone came up once. Its matching antigen is unknown. The study ran its PCR with 60 Vbeta and 13 Jbeta primers. Per the original data handling: A later analysis tallied tens of millions of unique TCR beta chains, approximately 11 million of them shared. Data came from immunoSEQ multiplex PCR; TCRdb stores just in-frame clones and leaves some out. Clonal size and the V and J genes are those of that table, whereas D and trimming came from the DNA. The table includes under 200,000 clones, 75% to 90% detected once. Trimming took off 5 bases at V and 6 bases at J, with 11 bases between the two ends. Germline CDR1 GTSNPN, CDR2 SVGIG (reference sequence). The CDR3 sequence is 13 residues long. In nominal health when sampled, donors likely had unrecorded immune exposures nonetheless.

This clonotype originated in a woman between 50 and 59 years old in good health and CMV-seropositive. The genes are TRBV30 and TRBJ1-6; D perhaps matches TRBD1 (6 bases). Sample: PBMCs. This CDR3 is CAWETGINSPLHF. Here the CDR3 DNA reads TGTGCCTGGGAGACAGGAATTAATTCACCCCTCCACTTT.